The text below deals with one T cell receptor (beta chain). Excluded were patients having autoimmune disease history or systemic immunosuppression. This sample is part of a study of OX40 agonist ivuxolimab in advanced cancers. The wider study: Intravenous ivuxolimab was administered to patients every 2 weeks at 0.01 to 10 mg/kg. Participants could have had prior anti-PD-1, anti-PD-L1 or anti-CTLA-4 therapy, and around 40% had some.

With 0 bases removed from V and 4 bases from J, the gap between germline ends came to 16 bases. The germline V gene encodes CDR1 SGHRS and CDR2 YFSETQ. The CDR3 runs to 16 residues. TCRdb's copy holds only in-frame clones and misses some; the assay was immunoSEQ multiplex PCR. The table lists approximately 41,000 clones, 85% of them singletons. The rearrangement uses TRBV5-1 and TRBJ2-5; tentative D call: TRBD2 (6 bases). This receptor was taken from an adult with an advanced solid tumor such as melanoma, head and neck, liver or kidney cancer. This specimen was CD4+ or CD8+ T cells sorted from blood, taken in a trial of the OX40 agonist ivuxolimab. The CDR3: CASSLGGTHLGETQYF. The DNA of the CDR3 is TGCGCCAGCAGCTTGGGTGGGACTCATCTTGGAGAGACCCAGTACTTC.